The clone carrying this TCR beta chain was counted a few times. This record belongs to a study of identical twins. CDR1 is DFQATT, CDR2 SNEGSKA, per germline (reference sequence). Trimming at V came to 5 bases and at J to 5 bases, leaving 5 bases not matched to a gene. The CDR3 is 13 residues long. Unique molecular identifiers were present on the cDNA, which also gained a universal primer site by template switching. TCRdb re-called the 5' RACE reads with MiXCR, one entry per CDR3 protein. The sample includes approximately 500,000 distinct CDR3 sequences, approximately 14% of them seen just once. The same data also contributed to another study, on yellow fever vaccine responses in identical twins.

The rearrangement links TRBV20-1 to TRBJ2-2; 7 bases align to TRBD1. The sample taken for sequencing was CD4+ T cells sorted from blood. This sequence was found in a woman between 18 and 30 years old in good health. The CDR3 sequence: CSAQVTGTGELFF. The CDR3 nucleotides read TGCAGTGCTCAAGTGACAGGGACCGGGGAGCTGTTTTTT.